The sequence of this TCR beta chain was determined in a study of identical twins. TCRdb processed the 5' RACE reads anew with MiXCR; each CDR3 protein has one entry. The sample has 470,000 or so distinct CDR3 sequences, approximately 25% seen once. Study outcomes and limitations: The more abundant beta clonotypes in cord blood had fewer insertions, and memory repertoires did not show this.

As concerns this clonotype: Its specificity is not known.

This CDR3 is 13 amino acids long. V lost 8 bases and J lost 6; bases outside the gene matches: 6. Germline lookup yields CDR1 SNHLY and CDR2 FYNNEI. The same data also contributed to another study, on T cells expressing NK-cell markers. That source notes: The study drew TCR beta repertoires from sorted CD3+CD56+NKG2C+, CD3+CD56+NKG2C- and CD3+CD56-NKG2C+ T cells. Seropositivity for HCMV was found in seven of the eight sequenced donors, with one seronegative.

The receptor comes from a woman aged 18 to 35 in good health. The V call is TRBV2, the J call TRBJ2-1, with 8 nucleotides matching TRBD1. The sample taken for sequencing was CD4+ T cells sorted from blood. The CDR3 DNA reads as TGTGCCAGCGTTGGGACAGGCACCAATGAGCAGTTCTTC. Residues: CASVGTGTNEQFF.